The next 16 T cell receptor beta chains were all read from a single sample in a study of TIL therapy for anti-PD-1-resistant metastatic lung cancer (TCRdb year 2021). The sample's time point label, decoded: pre-treatment sample, taken before nivolumab and TIL therapy. The immunoSEQ v3 hsTCRB kit was used to amplify TCR beta CDR3 regions from genomic DNA through bias-controlled multiplex PCR. TCRdb took over this immuneACCESS table, retaining in-frame rearrangements with V and J assigned. Such tables are incomplete; in checked studies, under half of the missing clones stem from an unresolved V gene, and the remainder is unexplained. This sample is represented by roughly 20,000 clones; approximately 83% of them were singletons. Clones ranked in the top ten supply about 2.3% of the sample. Sequencing was performed on blood, taken at baseline. The receptors derive from a person aged 25-85 years with non-small cell lung cancer.

V is TRBV7-2 and J is TRBJ1-1; D is unclear. This CDR3 has 12 amino acids. The V and J ends lost 1 base and 0 bases respectively, with 0 bases between them. Germline assignment: CDR1 SGHTA and CDR2 FQGNSA. Here the CDR3 DNA reads TGTGCCAGCAGCTTAGTGAACACTGAAGCTTTCTTT. Translating gives CASSLVNTEAFF.

The V call is TRBV5-8, the J call TRBJ2-1, with 13 bases aligning to TRBD2. Germline lookup yields CDR1 SGHTS and CDR2 YDEGEE. V trimming: 1 base; J trimming: 7 bases; junction bases outside the gene matches: 2. This CDR3 is 15 amino acids long. The CDR3 here is CASSLRLAGGNEQFF. Here the CDR3 DNA reads TGTGCCAGCAGCTTGCGACTAGCGGGAGGAAATGAGCAGTTCTTC.

This clone was recorded a few times. This sequence joins TRBV2 and TRBJ1-1; 9 bases line up with TRBD1. Germline CDR1 SNHLY, CDR2 FYNNEI. V was clipped by 7 bases and J by 0 bases; unmatched bases: 6. The CDR3 has 15 amino acids. As DNA, the CDR3 is TGTGCCAGCATCGGGACAGGGAGCATGAACACTGAAGCTTTCTTT. Its translation: CASIGTGSMNTEAFF.

The V and J genes are TRBV5-1 and TRBJ2-7; 8 nucleotides line up with TRBD1. Trimming at V came to 4 bases and at J to 6 bases, leaving 12 bases not matched to a gene. This CDR3 region has 15 residues. Germline-derived CDR1 and CDR2 are SGHRS and YFSETQ. The DNA for the CDR3 is TGCGCCAGCAGCCTCTACCTCGGGACAGGTTCCGAGCAGTACTTC. This translates into CASSLYLGTGSEQYF.

J is TRBJ2-1 and V is TRBV7-2, with TRBD1 matching over 11 bases. CDR3 length: 16 amino acids. The J segment lost 4 bases and the V segment lost 5 bases, leaving 7 bases of the junction unmatched. CDR1 is SGHTA and CDR2 is FQGNSA in the germline V gene. The CDR3 nucleotides read TGTGCCAGCAGCCCGTCCTGGGACAGGGGGTACAATGAGCAGTTCTTC. It encodes CASSPSWDRGYNEQFF.

V usage is TRBV12-5 and J usage is TRBJ2-7, with D tentatively TRBD1 (5 bases). The CDR3 runs to 15 residues. Germline V lookup: CDR1 LGHNT, CDR2 FRNRAP. Between the trimmed V and J ends, which lost 7 bases and 0 bases, there was a span of 16 bases. CDR3 coding DNA: TGTGCTAGTGCCCCTAGGCAGGGAAGCTCCTACGAGCAGTACTTC. It yields the protein CASAPRQGSSYEQYF.

The chain has TRBV18 and TRBJ2-1, with a tentative D call TRBD2 (6 bases). The CDR3 is 15 amino acids. V lost 3 bases and J lost 3, with 12 bases in between. The germline CDR1 and CDR2 sequences are KGHSH and LQKENI. The CDR3 nucleotides are TGTGCCAGCTCACCCCTTGGGCGGGACTACAATGAGCAGTTCTTC. Protein: CASSPLGRDYNEQFF.

V gene TRBV19 combines with J gene TRBJ2-1; perhaps TRBD1 as D (6 bases). This CDR3 contains 15 residues. Germline-derived CDR1 and CDR2 are LNHDA and SQIVND (reference sequence). Trimming stripped 5 bases from V and 8 bases from J, with 19 bases between. CDR3 coding DNA: TGTGCCAGTAGTCCGCCGTGGGGGAAGGGGGATGAGCAGTTCTTC. This sequence encodes CASSPPWGKGDEQFF.

This sequence joins TRBV6-5 and TRBJ1-4, with D unresolved. Germline assignment: CDR1 MNHEY and CDR2 SVGAGI. This CDR3 is 14 amino acids long. Trimming took 6 bases from V and 0 from J, leaving 8 bases between them. The DNA for the CDR3 is TGTGCCAGCAGACCGCGTGCAACTAATGAAAAACTGTTTTTT. Protein product: CASRPRATNEKLFF.

The chain joins TRBV9 to TRBJ2-3, with TRBD2 matching 8 bases. Germline CDR1 is SGDLS and CDR2 is YYNGEE. The junction had 9 bases not matched to a gene; V was cut back by 0 bases and J by 3 bases. The CDR3 runs to 17 residues. The CDR3 sequence: CASSVAQGLDLTDTQYF. For the CDR3, the DNA is TGTGCCAGCAGCGTAGCTCAGGGACTAGACCTAACAGATACGCAGTATTTT.

The CDR3 here is CASSQWTPHETQYF. DNA for the CDR3: TGCGCCAGCAGTCAGTGGACCCCCCACGAGACCCAGTACTTC. The J gene is TRBJ2-5, the V gene TRBV23-1; D call uncertain. TRBV23-1 is classed as an ORF, of uncertain function. Trimming pared 3 bases from V and 5 bases from J, leaving 13 bases between. The CDR3 consists of 14 residues.

The chain is built from TRBV7-2 and TRBJ1-2; D is perhaps TRBD1 (5 bases). The V end lost 4 bases, the J end lost 3 bases, and 24 bases lay between the germline ends. CDR1 and CDR2 from the germline V gene are SGHTA and FQGNSA. This CDR3 has 18 amino acids. This CDR3 reads CASSSHWTTGTRYYGYTF. The CDR3 DNA reads TGTGCCAGCAGCTCCCATTGGACCACAGGAACGAGGTACTATGGCTACACCTTC. The full variable domain, completed using reference TRBV7-2 and TRBJ1-2, is GAGVSQSPSNKVTEKGKDVELRCDPISGHTALYWYRQSLGQGLEFLIYFQGNSAPDKSGLPSDRFSAERTGGSVSTLTIQRTQQEDSAVYLCASSSHWTTGTRYYGYTFGSGTRLTVV.

This clone was detected a few times. CDR3 coding DNA: TGTGCCAGCAGCGTGGGGGGACTAGCGGACTACGAGCAGTACTTC. It yields the protein CASSVGGLADYEQYF. The chain uses TRBV7-6 and TRBJ2-7; 11 bases fit TRBD2. The CDR3 totals 15 residues. V was clipped by 5 bases and J by 3 bases; unmatched bases: 6. From germline, CDR1 is SGHVS and CDR2 FNYEAQ.

The genes are TRBV28 and TRBJ2-7; 8 positions agree with TRBD2. In germline, CDR1 is MDHEN, CDR2 SYDVKM. The V gene end was trimmed by 5 bases and the J gene end by 4 bases; junction bases not matched to a gene: 10. The CDR3 runs 15 residues. The CDR3 region has the DNA TGTGCCAGCAGTCCCCCGGGTAGCGGGGTATACGAGCAGTACTTC. This codes for CASSPPGSGVYEQYF.

The chain is built from TRBV2 and TRBJ2-3; possible D gene TRBD2, 5 bases. CDR3 size: 15 residues. CDR1 and CDR2 from the germline V gene are SNHLY and FYNNEI. V gave up 1 base and J gave up 6 bases, with 14 bases separating them. In DNA, the CDR3 is TGTGCCAGCAGTGAAGGTGTAGCGTGGACGGATACGCAGTATTTT. Protein product: CASSEGVAWTDTQYF. Variable domain in full (rest from reference TRBV2 and TRBJ2-3): EPEVTQTPSHQVTQMGQEVILRCVPISNHLYFYWYRQILGQKVEFLVSFYNNEISEKSEIFDDQFSVERPDGSNFTLKIRSTKLEDSAMYFCASSEGVAWTDTQYFGPGTRLTVL.

The rearrangement joins TRBV5-6 to TRBJ2-3; unclear D gene. Per germline, CDR1 SGHDT and CDR2 YYEEEE. Trimming stripped 2 bases from V and 1 base from J, with 8 bases between. The CDR3 has 14 residues. The CDR3 loop is CASSFSDRTDTQYF. CDR3 DNA sequence: TGTGCCAGCAGCTTCTCAGACCGCACAGATACGCAGTATTTT.